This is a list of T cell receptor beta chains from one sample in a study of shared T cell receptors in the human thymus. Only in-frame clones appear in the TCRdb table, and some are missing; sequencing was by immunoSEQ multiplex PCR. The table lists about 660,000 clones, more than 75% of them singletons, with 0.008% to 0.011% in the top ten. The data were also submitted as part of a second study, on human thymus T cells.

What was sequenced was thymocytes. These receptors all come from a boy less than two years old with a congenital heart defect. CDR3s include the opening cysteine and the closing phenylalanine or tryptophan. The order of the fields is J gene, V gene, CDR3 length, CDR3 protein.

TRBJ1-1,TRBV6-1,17,CASSDRGSGRVVTEAFF
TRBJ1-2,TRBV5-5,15,CASRPRDTDNYGYTF
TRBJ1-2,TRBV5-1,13,CASGGGTVYGYTF
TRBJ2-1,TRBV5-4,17,CASSLEGASGRNNEQFF
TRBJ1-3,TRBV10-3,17,CAISESRWDRESNTIYF
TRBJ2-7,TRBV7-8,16,CASSFRVAGGAYEQYF
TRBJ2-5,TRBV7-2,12,CASSSHPETQYF
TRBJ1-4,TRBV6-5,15,CASSPRDGRFEKLFF
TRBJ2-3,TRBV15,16,CATTLARTVRTDTQYF
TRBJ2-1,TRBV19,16,CASSQERVRPYNEQFF
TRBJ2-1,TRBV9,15,CASSETGYRDNEQFF
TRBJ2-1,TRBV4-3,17,CASSFFPGEDNPDEQFF
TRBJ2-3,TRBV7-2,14,CASSLGSYTDTQYF
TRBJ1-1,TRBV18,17,CASSPPGTGSGSVEAFF
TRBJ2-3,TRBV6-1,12,CASSVHTDTQYF
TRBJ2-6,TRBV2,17,CASSVIRGVSGANVLTF
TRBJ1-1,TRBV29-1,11,CSVRRGTEAFF
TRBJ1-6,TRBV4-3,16,CASSPPTGCYNSPLHF
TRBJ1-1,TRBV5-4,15,CASSRVTGGNTEAFF
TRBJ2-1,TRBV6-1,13,CAIRTAPYNEQFF
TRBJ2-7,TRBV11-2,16,CASSLGALRQGYEQYF
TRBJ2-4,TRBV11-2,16,CASSRQGARHKNIQYF
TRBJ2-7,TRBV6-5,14,CASSFPGQLYEQYF
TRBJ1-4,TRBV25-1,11,CASSTNEKLFF
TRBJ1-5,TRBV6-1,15,CASSLRDKPRGPQHF
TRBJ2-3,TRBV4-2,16,CASSQVGGRASDTQYF
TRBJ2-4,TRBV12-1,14,CASSRTGGKNIQYF
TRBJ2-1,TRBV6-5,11,CASSHQDEQFF
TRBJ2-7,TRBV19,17,CASSKLLAGGLPTKQYF
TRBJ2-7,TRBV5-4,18,CASSLPGLAGGPGDRQYF
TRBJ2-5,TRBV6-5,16,CASSYSGGERQETQYF
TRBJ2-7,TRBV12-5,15,CASGLGLAQDYEQYF
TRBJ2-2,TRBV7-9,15,CASSRTPAGTGELFF
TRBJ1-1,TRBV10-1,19,CASSEYHGQDPSGGTEAFF
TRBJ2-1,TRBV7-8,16,CASSASASGEYNEQFF
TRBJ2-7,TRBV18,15,CASSPSASGSYEQYF
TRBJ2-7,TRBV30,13,CAWYQTGAGEQYF
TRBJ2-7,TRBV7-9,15,CASSLHGGSSYEQYF
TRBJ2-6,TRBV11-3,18,CASSPGQGLSSGANVLTF
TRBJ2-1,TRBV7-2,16,CASSKRDREAYNEQFF
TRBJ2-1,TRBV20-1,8,CIFNEQFF